The 21 T cell receptor beta chains below all came from one sample that was sequenced in a study of blood T cell repertoires in COVID-19. Clones were sequenced by immunoSEQ multiplex PCR, and TCRdb holds only the in-frame ones, with some missing. This table has around 260,000 clones, around 78% appearing once. Sequencing was done on a sample of peripheral blood. The source is a man aged 55-75 years who had recovered from COVID-19.

V and J are TRBV5-1 and TRBJ2-3, with 7 nucleotides matching TRBD1. The CDR3 sequence is 15 residues long. The germline CDR1 and CDR2 sequences are SGHRS and YFSETQ. V lost 4 bases to trimming and J lost 0 bases; unmatched junction nucleotides: 5. CDR3 sequence: CASSPVGQSTDTQYF. The CDR3 DNA is TGCGCCAGCAGCCCGGTGGGACAGAGCACAGATACGCAGTATTTT.

The CDR3 DNA reads TGTGCCACCCGACTCACTCTTGAACTGGCTGAAGCTTTCTTT. It codes for CATRLTLELAEAFF. The chain employs TRBV2 and TRBJ1-1; D not resolved. This CDR3 is 14 amino acids long. Trimming removed 10 bases from V and 6 bases from J, with 21 bases in between. The V gene's germline CDR1 is SNHLY and CDR2 FYNNEI.

The sample holds a few counts of this clone. J is TRBJ1-2 and V is TRBV5-1; 7 bases agree with TRBD1. The CDR3 contains 14 residues. V gave up 5 bases and J gave up 7 bases; unmatched junction bases: 11. Germline loops: CDR1 SGHRS, CDR2 YFSETQ. The CDR3 DNA reads as TGCGCCAGCAGTCCACAGGGGAGGCGGCTTGGCTACACCTTC. It yields the protein CASSPQGRRLGYTF.

Concerning this clone: The sample carries other DNA sequences with the same CDR3. The chain employs TRBV6-1 and TRBJ1-2; TRBD1 might be the D (6 bases). V was shortened by 2 bases and J by 4 bases, with 14 bases between the two germline ends. The germline V gene encodes CDR1 MNHNS and CDR2 SASEGT. The CDR3 has 15 amino acids. CDR3 coding DNA: TGTGCCAGCAGTGAATGGGGCCGGGGGGCCTATGGCTACACCTTC. Its translation: CASSEWGRGAYGYTF.

The chain links TRBV7-2 to TRBJ2-5; 10 bases line up with TRBD1. Trimming took 5 bases from V and 5 from J; bases not matched to a gene: 8. Germline V gene data show CDR1 as SGHTA and CDR2 as FQGNSA. The length of the CDR3 is 15 residues. The CDR3, as DNA: TGTGCCAGCAGCCCAGGACAGGGGGGGTCGGAGACCCAGTACTTC. Translated: CASSPGQGGSETQYF.

The chain uses TRBV7-6 and TRBJ2-7, with TRBD2 identical over 12 bases. The V and J ends lost 1 base and 7 bases, in that order; junction bases with no gene match: 2. CDR3 length equals 14 residues. Germline V CDR1 and CDR2: SGHVS, FNYEAQ. For the CDR3, the DNA is TGTGCCAGCAGCTTAGGACTAGCGGGGGATGAGCAGTACTTC. Protein product: CASSLGLAGDEQYF.

This rearrangement joins TRBV11-2 to TRBJ2-7; D not resolved. V was trimmed by 5 bases and J by 4 bases, leaving 9 bases between them. CDR1 is SGHAT and CDR2 is FQNNGV in the germline V gene. The CDR3 is 12 residues long. The CDR3 is CASSTPYYEQYF. Written as DNA, the CDR3 is TGTGCCAGCAGCACTCCGTATTACGAGCAGTACTTC.

The chain links TRBV7-8 to TRBJ2-7, with D possibly TRBD2 on 7 matching bases. The CDR3 sequence is 15 residues long. Trimming cost V 5 bases and J 4 bases, with 18 bases left between them. Germline V CDR1 and CDR2: SGHVS, FQNEAQ. The CDR3 DNA sequence: TGTGCCAGCAGCGCTTCTAGGGGGGGGCGGTACGAGCAGTACTTC. This gives the protein CASSASRGGRYEQYF. Based on the CDR3 plus reference TRBV7-8 and TRBJ2-7, the full variable domain is GAGVSQSPRYKVAKRGQDVALRCDPISGHVSLFWYQQALGQGPEFLTYFQNEAQLDKSGLPSDRFFAERPEGSVSTLKIQRTQQEDSAVYLCASSASRGGRYEQYFGPGTRLTVT.

The chain joins TRBV28 to TRBJ1-4, with 9 bases lining up with TRBD1. CDR3 size: 15 residues. CDR1 MDHEN and CDR2 SYDVKM come from the germline V gene. With 6 bases clipped from V and 8 bases from J, the junction kept 10 bases outside the gene matches. The CDR3 reads CASRGSGTGREKLFF. The CDR3 nucleotides read TGTGCCAGCAGAGGCTCCGGGACAGGGAGAGAAAAACTGTTTTTT.

The chain carries TRBV28 and TRBJ2-2, with 7 nucleotides matching TRBD1. The ends lost 3 bases at V and 0 bases at J; junction bases unmatched: 1. The germline CDR1 and CDR2 sequences are MDHEN and SYDVKM. This CDR3 region has 15 residues. CDR3: CASSFGTANTGELFF. The CDR3 DNA is TGTGCCAGCAGTTTCGGGACAGCGAACACCGGGGAGCTGTTTTTT.

V and J are TRBV9 and TRBJ2-5, with 7 bases fitting TRBD2. Germline lookup yields CDR1 SGDLS and CDR2 YYNGEE. V lost 4 bases and J lost 5; bases outside the gene matches: 8. CDR3 length equals 14 residues. The CDR3 sequence: CASSLGLVGETQYF. The CDR3 DNA reads as TGTGCCAGCAGCCTTGGACTAGTGGGGGAGACCCAGTACTTC.

This clone was recorded a few times. The gene calls are TRBV24-1 and TRBJ2-2; no clear D gene. This CDR3 is built from 15 residues. V was cut by 6 bases and J by 0 bases, with 10 bases left in between. Germline CDR1 reads KGHDR; CDR2 reads SFDVKD. CDR3 residues: CATSPAVANTGELFF. In DNA form, the CDR3 reads TGTGCCACCAGTCCCGCCGTAGCGAACACCGGGGAGCTGTTTTTT.

The rearrangement links TRBV21-1 to TRBJ2-5; the table gives TRBD2 as D, unverified against the DNA. TRBV21-1 is labeled a pseudogene. There are 17 residues in the CDR3. This CDR3 reads CASSKAVSETYVETQYF. As DNA, the CDR3 is TGTGCCAGCAGCAAAGCTGTATCCGAGACTTACGTCGAGACCCAGTACTTC.

The gene calls are TRBV15 and TRBJ1-2; 12 bases agree with TRBD1. Trimming removed 0 bases from V and 8 bases from J; junction bases left unmatched: 4. The CDR3 is 15 amino acids. Germline-derived CDR1 and CDR2 are LNHNV and YYDKDF (reference sequence). The CDR3, as DNA: TGTGCCACCAGCAGAGATTTCGGGACAGGGGGCGGCTACACCTTC. Protein sequence: CATSRDFGTGGGYTF.

The rearrangement uses TRBV9 and TRBJ2-6; 7 bases are shared with TRBD2. This CDR3 is 17 amino acids long. Germline loops: CDR1 SGDLS, CDR2 YYNGEE. V was pared by 4 bases and J by 2 bases, with 9 bases of the junction left unmatched. The CDR3 DNA reads TGTGCCAGCAGCACCGACCTCCGGGGGGCTGGGGCCAACGTCCTGACTTTC. It codes for CASSTDLRGAGANVLTF.

This clone was counted only a few times. The chain has TRBV19 and TRBJ1-2, with a tentative D call TRBD1 (5 bases). From germline, CDR1 is LNHDA and CDR2 SQIVND (reference sequence). V lost 3 bases, J lost 0 bases, and 11 bases lay in between. This CDR3 spans 15 amino acids. The CDR3 protein is CASSILRGSNYGYTF. The CDR3 region has the DNA TGTGCCAGTAGTATTTTGCGGGGGTCTAACTATGGCTACACCTTC.

The chain uses TRBV5-8 and TRBJ1-5; D gene uncertain. V was cut by 1 base and J by 0 bases, with 8 bases left in between. The CDR3 contains 15 residues. Germline V gives CDR1 SGHTS, CDR2 YDEGEE. DNA of the CDR3: TGTGCCAGCAGCTTGACCGGGAATAGCAATCAGCCCCAGCATTTT. Translation: CASSLTGNSNQPQHF.

The rearrangement uses TRBV5-1 and TRBJ1-3, with 8 bases matching TRBD1. The V gene's germline CDR1 is SGHRS and CDR2 YFSETQ. Trimming cost V 3 bases and J 0 bases; bases outside gene matches: 5. This CDR3 region has 16 residues. CDR3 DNA: TGCGCCAGCAGCTCCCGACAGGGGAGCTCTGGAAACACCATATATTTT. Translation gives CASSSRQGSSGNTIYF.

The rearrangement joins TRBV5-1 to TRBJ2-5; D might be TRBD1 (6 bases). V dropped 2 bases and J dropped 5 bases, with 10 bases sitting between them. Germline V lookup: CDR1 SGHRS, CDR2 YFSETQ. The CDR3 is 13 residues long. The CDR3 protein is CASSFQGMETQYF. CDR3 in DNA: TGCGCCAGCAGCTTTCAGGGGATGGAGACCCAGTACTTC.

This rearrangement joins TRBV5-8 to TRBJ1-2; 12 bases are a match to TRBD1. CDR1 and CDR2 (germline): SGHTS, YDEGEE. This CDR3 is 14 amino acids long. V was clipped by 4 bases and J by 12 bases; unmatched bases: 10. The CDR3 spells CASSAKPGQGAHTF. The CDR3 nucleotides are TGTGCCAGCAGCGCCAAACCGGGACAGGGGGCCCACACCTTC.

The V and J genes are TRBV7-9 and TRBJ1-2; 9 nucleotides line up with TRBD1. Germline V CDR1 and CDR2: SEHNR, FQNEAQ (reference sequence). Trimming at V came to 5 bases and at J to 7 bases, leaving 8 bases not matched to a gene. This CDR3 is built from 14 residues. The DNA of the CDR3 is TGTGCCAGCAGCCATGGAAGACAGGGGGTTGGCTACACCTTC. This sequence encodes CASSHGRQGVGYTF.